The rows below give T cell receptor beta chains drawn from one sample of a study of T cells in Graves' hyperthyroidism and ophthalmopathy. TCRdb itself ran the multiplex PCR reads through MiXCR, one entry per CDR3 protein. The data show fewer than 900,000 distinct CDR3 sequences, with approximately 16% seen just once and around 8% held by the top ten. The sample taken for sequencing was blood. The receptors come from a man aged 18 to 30 with Graves' hyperthyroidism. CDR3s include the opening cysteine and the closing phenylalanine or tryptophan. Each record gives: CDR3 length, D gene, J gene, V gene, clone size, CDR3 DNA, CDR3 protein. D genes are given only for firm matches. Size is omitted from some rows. Given values are once, few, many or a class for expanded clones.

len: 14; d_gene: .; j_gene: TRBJ2-7; v_gene: TRBV27; abundance: many; CDR3nt: TGTGCCAGCAGTCCCCGGGACTCTCCTCGAGAGCAGTACTTC; CDR3aa: CASSPRDSPREQYF
len: 16; d_gene: .; j_gene: TRBJ2-1; v_gene: TRBV6-2/TRBV6-3; abundance: .; CDR3nt: TGTGCCAGCAGTTACTCCCTGGGGTGGAACGACGATGAGCAGTTCTTC; CDR3aa: CASSYSLGWNDDEQFF
len: 13; d_gene: .; j_gene: TRBJ2-2; v_gene: TRBV12-3/TRBV12-4; abundance: many; CDR3nt: TGTGCCAGCAGTTTAAAATACACCGGGGAGCTGTTTTTT; CDR3aa: CASSLKYTGELFF
len: 13; d_gene: .; j_gene: TRBJ1-6; v_gene: TRBV28; abundance: .; CDR3nt: TGTGCCAGCAGTTTATTTGGTGTGGCACCCCTCCACTTT; CDR3aa: CASSLFGVAPLHF
len: 12; d_gene: .; j_gene: TRBJ2-7; v_gene: TRBV6-2/TRBV6-3; abundance: few; CDR3nt: TGTGCCAGCAGTTCCCTCGGGGCCGAGCAGTACTTC; CDR3aa: CASSSLGAEQYF
len: 15; d_gene: .; j_gene: TRBJ2-7; v_gene: TRBV18; abundance: many; CDR3nt: TGTGCCAGCTCACCAAGTGGGCAGGGCCCCTACGAGCAGTACTTC; CDR3aa: CASSPSGQGPYEQYF
len: 17; d_gene: TRBD2; j_gene: TRBJ2-1; v_gene: TRBV7-3; abundance: .; CDR3nt: TGTGCCAGCAGCTTAGGCCCTGAACTAGCGGGAGCCAATGAGCAGTTCTTC; CDR3aa: CASSLGPELAGANEQFF
len: 14; d_gene: TRBD1; j_gene: TRBJ2-7; v_gene: TRBV28; abundance: many; CDR3nt: TGTGCCAGCAGCTTGTACAGGGGATCCTACGAGCAGTACTTC; CDR3aa: CASSLYRGSYEQYF
len: 17; d_gene: .; j_gene: TRBJ2-6; v_gene: TRBV12-3/TRBV12-4; abundance: .; CDR3nt: TGTGCCAGCCCTTCGGGGCCGAGGTTCTCTGGGGCCAACGTCCTGACTTTC; CDR3aa: CASPSGPRFSGANVLTF
len: 15; d_gene: .; j_gene: TRBJ2-7; v_gene: TRBV28; abundance: .; CDR3nt: TGTGCCAGCAGCTCAGGGGGGGTTATCCTATACGAGCAGTACTTC; CDR3aa: CASSSGGVILYEQYF
len: 18; d_gene: .; j_gene: TRBJ2-5; v_gene: TRBV7-2; abundance: many; CDR3nt: TGTGCCAGCAGCTTAGCGTGGGGGAGCGCCGAAGGGCAAGAGACCCAGTACTTC; CDR3aa: CASSLAWGSAEGQETQYF
len: 13; d_gene: TRBD1; j_gene: TRBJ1-2; v_gene: TRBV12-3/TRBV12-4; abundance: many; CDR3nt: TGTGCCAGCACCGTAGGGACAGACTATGGCTACACCTTC; CDR3aa: CASTVGTDYGYTF
len: 13; d_gene: .; j_gene: TRBJ2-2; v_gene: TRBV27; abundance: .; CDR3nt: TGTGCCAGCAGTTCTACGAAGGACGCGGAGCTGTTTTTT; CDR3aa: CASSSTKDAELFF
len: 16; d_gene: TRBD2; j_gene: TRBJ2-1; v_gene: TRBV10-3; abundance: many; CDR3nt: TGTGCCATCAGTGACCCAACCGGGACTAGCTCCAATGAGCAGTTCTTC; CDR3aa: CAISDPTGTSSNEQFF
len: 15; d_gene: TRBD2; j_gene: TRBJ2-5; v_gene: TRBV4-1; abundance: .; CDR3nt: TGCGCCAGCAGCCAAGTCTGGGGGGGGAGTGAGACCCAGTACTTC; CDR3aa: CASSQVWGGSETQYF
len: 15; d_gene: .; j_gene: TRBJ1-1; v_gene: TRBV6-5; abundance: .; CDR3nt: TGTGCCAGCAGTTACTTCGGTAGGGGCGCCTCTGGAGCTTTCTTT; CDR3aa: CASSYFGRGASGAFF
len: 15; d_gene: .; j_gene: TRBJ2-1; v_gene: TRBV13; abundance: many; CDR3nt: TGTGCCAGCAGCTTAGGCGGTGCAGGGGACAATGAGCAGTTCTTC; CDR3aa: CASSLGGAGDNEQFF
len: 15; d_gene: .; j_gene: TRBJ2-1; v_gene: TRBV3-1; abundance: many; CDR3nt: TGTGCCAGCAGCCAAGATGCCCCTAGCGTGGATGAGCAGTTCTTC; CDR3aa: CASSQDAPSVDEQFF
len: 13; d_gene: .; j_gene: TRBJ1-5; v_gene: TRBV12-3/TRBV12-4; abundance: once; CDR3nt: TGTGCCAGCAGTTTGGACTCTATCAATCCCCAGCATTTT; CDR3aa: CASSLDSINPQHF
len: 15; d_gene: TRBD1; j_gene: TRBJ2-3; v_gene: TRBV30; abundance: .; CDR3nt: TGTGCCTGGTCCTCCGGGACAGGTTGGCGAGATACGCAGTATTTT; CDR3aa: CAWSSGTGWRDTQYF
len: 14; d_gene: .; j_gene: TRBJ1-1; v_gene: TRBV7-2; abundance: many; CDR3nt: TGTGCCAGCAGCTTAGGGCCGACGGGCACTGAAGCTTTCTTT; CDR3aa: CASSLGPTGTEAFF
len: 18; d_gene: TRBD2; j_gene: TRBJ2-7; v_gene: TRBV20-1; abundance: many; CDR3nt: TGCAGTGCTAGAGACACCCCTCGGCTACTACAAGGGCGGGGGGAGCAGTACTTC; CDR3aa: CSARDTPRLLQGRGEQYF
len: 12; d_gene: .; j_gene: TRBJ2-5; v_gene: TRBV6-1; abundance: many; CDR3nt: TGTGCCAGCAAAAGGGTCCAAGAGACCCAGTACTTC; CDR3aa: CASKRVQETQYF
len: 14; d_gene: .; j_gene: TRBJ2-3; v_gene: TRBV7-9; abundance: .; CDR3nt: TGTGCCAGCAGCTTAAGGTCTAGCGTAGATACGCAGTATTTT; CDR3aa: CASSLRSSVDTQYF
len: 12; d_gene: .; j_gene: TRBJ1-4; v_gene: TRBV13; abundance: few; CDR3nt: TGTGCCAGCAGCACCGACCGAGAAAAACTGTTTTTT; CDR3aa: CASSTDREKLFF
len: 14; d_gene: .; j_gene: TRBJ1-2; v_gene: TRBV19; abundance: .; CDR3nt: TGTGCCAGTACCCATTATGGGGTGGACTATGGCCACACCTTC; CDR3aa: CASTHYGVDYGHTF
len: 12; d_gene: .; j_gene: TRBJ2-1; v_gene: TRBV7-9; abundance: .; CDR3nt: TGTGCCAGCAGTTTGGAACTGGGTGAGCAGTTCTTC; CDR3aa: CASSLELGEQFF
len: 15; d_gene: .; j_gene: TRBJ2-1; v_gene: TRBV7-3; abundance: few; CDR3nt: TGTGCCAGCAGCCCGTACACATCCTCCTACAATGAGCAGTTCTTC; CDR3aa: CASSPYTSSYNEQFF